Listed below are T cell receptor beta chains from one sample, sequenced in a study of response to subunit inactivated influenza vaccine. A single record per CDR3 protein comes from TCRdb applying MiXCR to the RT-PCR reads. The profile shows roughly 190,000 distinct CDR3 sequences, around an eighth of them singletons. The sequenced sample was CD8+ T cells sorted from PBMCs, obtained 4 to 6 days after vaccination. The receptors come from a man aged 50 or older who received an inactivated influenza vaccine. Both conserved end residues are part of each CDR3. D genes are given only for firm matches. Size is omitted from some rows. Given values are once, few, many or a class for expanded clones.

-,TRBJ2-7,TRBV7-8,few,CASSLEGSNEQYF,TGTGCCAGCAGCTTAGAGGGGAGTAACGAGCAGTACTTC
-,TRBJ2-5,TRBV7-8,-,CASSLAYSYQETQYF,TGTGCCAGCAGCTTAGCCTACTCGTACCAAGAGACCCAGTACTTC
-,TRBJ2-1,TRBV20-1,-,CSARPTTHNEQFF,TGCAGTGCTAGGCCGACTACCCACAATGAGCAGTTCTTC
-,TRBJ2-7,TRBV2,few,CASSVRVEEQYF,TGTGCCAGCAGTGTCAGGGTGGAAGAGCAGTACTTC
-,TRBJ2-1,TRBV28,-,CASSLVSDPVYNEQFF,TGTGCCAGCAGTTTAGTTTCTGACCCGGTATACAATGAGCAGTTCTTC
-,TRBJ2-1,TRBV29-1,-,CSVGVAAHNEQFF,TGCAGCGTTGGGGTGGCGGCACACAATGAGCAGTTCTTC
TRBD1,TRBJ1-1,TRBV12-3/TRBV12-4,-,CASSTSGTGRNTEAFF,TGTGCCAGCAGTACTTCCGGGACAGGGAGGAACACTGAAGCTTTCTTT
-,TRBJ1-2,TRBV5-6,few,CASSLASGGGSSYTYGYTF,TGTGCCAGCAGCTTGGCCTCCGGGGGGGGCAGTTCATACACCTATGGCTACACCTTC
-,TRBJ2-3,TRBV7-3,-,CASSWGLDTDTQYF,TGTGCCAGCAGCTGGGGACTTGACACAGATACGCAGTATTTT
TRBD2,TRBJ2-4,TRBV6-2/TRBV6-3,many,CASSYGGRETNIQYF,TGTGCCAGCAGTTACGGCGGGCGGGAGACTAACATTCAGTACTTC